The 19 T cell receptor beta chains below all came from one sample that was sequenced in a study of cytomegalovirus exposure and HLA in healthy donors. The PCR was carried out with 60 Vbeta primers and 13 Jbeta primers. TCRdb's table, derived via immunoSEQ multiplex PCR, lists solely in-frame clones and lacks some. The sample consists of about 160,000 clones, roughly four fifths of them appearing once. The sequenced material came from PBMCs. These receptor sequences come from a middle-aged woman in good health and CMV-seronegative.

The J gene is TRBJ1-4, the V gene TRBV9; no definite D call. The CDR3 spans 14 residues. The V gene's germline CDR1 is SGDLS and CDR2 YYNGEE. Deletions cut 4 bases from V and 0 bases from J, with 7 bases between. CDR3 amino acids: CASSTQTTNEKLFF. The CDR3 nucleotides are TGTGCCAGCAGCACACAGACAACTAATGAAAAACTGTTTTTT.

In this sample, this clone turned up once. V is TRBV5-1 and J is TRBJ2-2, with 7 bases that match TRBD1. The CDR3 loop spans 16 amino acids. Trimming at V came to 3 bases and at J to 2 bases, leaving 7 bases not matched to a gene. Germline lookup yields CDR1 SGHRS and CDR2 YFSETQ. CDR3 sequence: CASSSTGTVNTGELFF. The CDR3 DNA sequence: TGCGCCAGCAGCTCAACCGGGACAGTTAACACCGGGGAGCTGTTTTTT.

V usage is TRBV27 and J usage is TRBJ1-1; possibly TRBD1 for D (6 bases). V was shortened by 2 bases and J by 6 bases, with 10 bases between the two germline ends. The CDR3 is 13 amino acids. Germline CDR1 and CDR2: MNHEY and SMNVEV (reference sequence). CDR3 protein: CASSLRGMAEAFF. The CDR3 bases are TGTGCCAGCAGTTTAAGGGGGATGGCTGAAGCTTTCTTT.

This clone was observed once. V gene TRBV7-8 combines with J gene TRBJ2-6; tentatively, D is TRBD1 (6 bases). The ends were cut back, 5 bases at V and 5 bases at J, with 13 bases in the middle. CDR3 size: 15 residues. The germline V gene has CDR1 SGHVS and CDR2 FQNEAQ. CDR3 protein: CASSPRTDWANVLTF. Written as DNA, the CDR3 is TGTGCCAGCAGCCCCCGGACAGACTGGGCCAACGTCCTGACTTTC.

The chain is built from TRBV7-9 and TRBJ1-1; 7 bases are shared with TRBD1. Germline trimming cut 5 bases from V and 0 bases from J; bases unmatched to any gene: 12. The CDR3 totals 17 residues. In germline, CDR1 is SEHNR, CDR2 FQNEAQ (reference sequence). This CDR3 is CASSQSDRVLMNTEAFF. The CDR3 nucleotides are TGTGCCAGCAGCCAATCCGACAGGGTCCTCATGAACACTGAAGCTTTCTTT.

The chain combines TRBV5-4 with TRBJ2-1; TRBD2 matches 9 bases. Germline CDR1 is SGHNT and CDR2 is YYREEE (reference sequence). Unmatched junction bases numbered 5, after V lost 0 bases and J lost 4 bases. This CDR3 has 16 residues. The CDR3 loop is CASSLGSSGTYNEQFF. DNA for the CDR3: TGTGCCAGCAGCTTGGGGTCTAGCGGGACTTACAATGAGCAGTTCTTC.

CDR3 residues: CASSSDGQANEKLFF. CDR3 nucleotides: TGCGCCAGCAGCTCGGATGGACAAGCAAATGAAAAACTGTTTTTT. The rearrangement uses TRBV5-1 and TRBJ1-4; tentatively, D is TRBD1 (5 bases). V was shortened by 3 bases and J by 5 bases, with 14 bases between the two germline ends. Germline CDR1 reads SGHRS; CDR2 reads YFSETQ. The CDR3 runs 15 residues.

The rearrangement links TRBV6-5 to TRBJ2-5; 7 bases are a match to TRBD2. The V gene's germline CDR1 is MNHEY and CDR2 SVGAGI. The CDR3 covers 14 residues. V was clipped by 8 bases and J by 1 base; unmatched bases: 7. CDR3 DNA sequence: TGTGCCAGCGGGACGGGAGGACCCCAAGAGACCCAGTACTTC. Its translation is CASGTGGPQETQYF.

J is TRBJ2-5 and V is TRBV2; D is perhaps TRBD2 (5 bases). Germline V gene sequence: CDR1 SNHLY, CDR2 FYNNEI. The CDR3 consists of 14 residues. V lost 7 bases, J lost 2 bases, and 14 bases lay in between. The CDR3 reads CASIREWGQETQYF. The CDR3 DNA is TGTGCCAGCATTCGGGAATGGGGACAAGAGACCCAGTACTTC.

The chain is built from TRBV2 and TRBJ1-5; TRBD1 is a possible D gene (6 bases). The CDR3 is 13 residues long. Trimming removed 6 bases at V and 6 bases at J, with 12 bases between. Germline CDR1 is SNHLY and CDR2 is FYNNEI. In DNA, the CDR3 is TGTGCCAGCAGGCTAGGGGGGGGTCAGCCCCAGCATTTT. Protein product: CASRLGGGQPQHF.

CDR3 loop: CASSIFRTEIAGCYEQYF. CDR3 DNA sequence: TGCGCCAGCAGCATCTTCCGGACAGAAATAGCGGGGTGCTACGAGCAGTACTTC. The chain recombines TRBV10-1 with TRBJ2-7; 8 nucleotides line up with TRBD2. The CDR3 is 18 residues long. Germline CDR1 WNHNN, CDR2 SYGVQD (reference sequence). Losses at the gene ends were 6 bases for V and 3 bases for J; bases not matched to a gene: 19.

The chain carries TRBV5-1 and TRBJ2-3, with 8 positions matching TRBD1. J gave up 3 bases and V 3 bases, and 6 bases lay outside the gene matches. Germline CDR1 and CDR2: SGHRS and YFSETQ. The CDR3 loop spans 15 amino acids. The CDR3 DNA reads as TGCGCCAGCAGCTCGGGACAGGTGGGAACAGATACGCAGTATTTT. Amino acids: CASSSGQVGTDTQYF.

The CDR3 DNA sequence: TGTGCCAGCAGCTTTAACGCGGCGGGCTACACCTTC. Translating gives CASSFNAAGYTF. The J gene is TRBJ1-2, the V gene TRBV11-2; D ambiguous. Per germline, CDR1 SGHAT and CDR2 FQNNGV. The CDR3 contains 12 residues. Trimming took off 3 bases at V and 8 bases at J, with 10 bases between the two ends.

The chain couples TRBV6-1 to TRBJ2-1, with 9 positions matching TRBD2. V dropped 6 bases and J dropped 6; count of bases not matched to a gene: 6. This CDR3 is built from 14 residues. Germline lookup yields CDR1 MNHNS and CDR2 SASEGT. The CDR3 protein is CASRLAGAINEQFF. CDR3 sequence (DNA): TGTGCCAGCAGATTAGCGGGAGCTATCAATGAGCAGTTCTTC.

The chain links TRBV11-3 to TRBJ1-1; 7 nucleotides match TRBD1. CDR3 length: 14 residues. V trimming: 3 bases; J trimming: 4 bases; junction bases outside the gene matches: 5. Germline V CDR1 and CDR2: SGHNT, YENEEA. CDR3 DNA sequence: TGTGCCAGCAGCTTTGAGGGGGCGGGCACTGAAGCTTTCTTT. This translates into CASSFEGAGTEAFF.

The chain has TRBV29-1 and TRBJ2-1, with 7 bases matching TRBD2. Germline CDR1 and CDR2: SQVTM and ANQGSEA. V shed 8 bases and J 4 bases; nucleotides not matched to a gene: 14. The CDR3 loop spans 15 amino acids. CDR3 loop: CSLGPGGREYNEQFF. CDR3 DNA: TGCAGCTTAGGCCCCGGGGGGAGAGAGTACAATGAGCAGTTCTTC.

This clone has just one count. This chain joins TRBV9 and TRBJ2-1, with a weak D call TRBD1 (5 bases). Trimming shortened V by 3 bases and J by 1 base, and 11 bases separated the two germline ends. Germline lookup yields CDR1 SGDLS and CDR2 YYNGEE. The CDR3 has 15 amino acids. CDR3 DNA: TGTGCCAGCAGCGGGGGCCTGGGATCCTACAATGAGCAGTTCTTC. Translated, it gives CASSGGLGSYNEQFF.

The chain couples TRBV29-1 to TRBJ1-4; D may be TRBD1 (6 bases). The CDR3 has 15 residues. The germline gives CDR1 SQVTM, CDR2 ANQGSEA. The V gene lost 2 bases and the J gene lost 5 bases, with 15 bases spanning the gap. The CDR3 reads CSVEPLGAENEKLFF. The CDR3 nucleotides are TGCAGCGTTGAACCTCTGGGGGCGGAGAATGAAAAACTGTTTTTT. The full variable domain, in which reference TRBV29-1 and TRBJ1-4 provide the parts outside the CDR3, is SAVISQKPSRDICQRGTSLTIQCQVDSQVTMMFWYRQQPGQSLTLIATANQGSEATYESGFVIDKFPISRPNLTFSTLTVSNMSPEDSSIYLCSVEPLGAENEKLFFGSGTQLSVL.

The rearrangement uses TRBV30 and TRBJ2-7; D unclear. CDR1 is GTSNPN and CDR2 is SVGIG in the germline V gene (reference sequence). This CDR3 has 12 residues. The V end lost 2 bases, the J end lost 3 bases, and 8 bases lay between the germline ends. The CDR3 reads CAWSSGIYEQYF. CDR3 bases: TGTGCCTGGAGTTCAGGAATCTACGAGCAGTACTTC.